This entry features one T cell receptor beta chain sequence. Its antigen is undetermined. Naive CD4 T cells, CD45RO-negative and CD62L-positive, were flow-sorted from PBMCs. The assay was immunoSEQ multiplex PCR, and TCRdb's table has in-frame clones only and misses some. In the table there are around 77,000 clones, about 90% of which are singletons. The sample belongs to a study of human versus mouse CDR3 diversity and MHC coevolution. Overall study context: Valid reads per sample ranged from roughly 5.5 x 10^6 to 1.8 x 10^7. Whole-study results and caveats: Some 1.6 million TCR beta clonotypes were estimated for humans, the largest repertoire. The lowest clonal inequality scores came from most of the three human donors.

This sequence was found in a person aged 30 to 69 in good health. The sample taken for sequencing was naive CD4+ T cells from blood. As for subset: CD45RO-negative CD62L-positive naive CD4 T cells.

CDR3: CASSFGQGAWEQYF. The CDR3 DNA reads TGTGCCAGCAGCTTTGGACAGGGGGCATGGGAGCAGTACTTC. The chain couples TRBV5-6 to TRBJ2-7; 11 nucleotides align to TRBD1. The junction had 5 bases not matched to a gene; V was cut back by 2 bases and J by 7 bases. The germline CDR1 and CDR2 sequences are SGHDT and YYEEEE. CDR3 size: 14 residues. The full variable domain, completed using reference TRBV5-6 and TRBJ2-7, is DAGVTQSPTHLIKTRGQQVTLRCSPKSGHDTVSWYQQALGQGPQFIFQYYEEEERQRGNFPDRFSGHQFPNYSSELNVNALLLGDSALYLCASSFGQGAWEQYFGPGTRLTVT.